This T cell receptor (beta chain) derives from a study of technical replicates of blood from a handful of donors. Method: immunoSEQ multiplex PCR; TCRdb's copy keeps in-frame clones and lacks some. The table shows approximately 73,000 clones, with approximately 96% occurring only once. The sample was T cells isolated from PBMCs. The sequence was obtained from a human donor in good health.

The CDR3 region is CAWNRVSGANVLTF. The CDR3 nucleotides read TGTGCCTGGAACCGGGTGTCTGGGGCCAACGTCCTGACTTTC. J is TRBJ2-6 and V is TRBV30; D not certain. V was shortened by 4 bases and J by 1 base, with 8 bases between the two germline ends. The CDR3 covers 14 residues. The V gene's germline CDR1 is GTSNPN and CDR2 SVGIG (reference sequence).